A single sample is the source of the 32 T cell receptor beta chains below, sequenced in a study of cytomegalovirus exposure and HLA in healthy donors. Profiled with immunoSEQ multiplex PCR; TCRdb holds only in-frame clones, not every one. The sample carries about 49,000 clones, around 94% recorded once. The sequenced sample was PBMCs. These receptors were obtained from a young woman in good health and CMV-seropositive.

This chain links TRBV7-8 with TRBJ1-1, with 8 bases identical to TRBD1. Germline CDR1 is SGHVS and CDR2 is FQNEAQ. CDR3 length equals 14 residues. J gave up 6 bases and V 4 bases, and 7 bases lay outside the gene matches. In nucleotides, the CDR3 is TGTGCCAGCAGCTCAGAGGACAGGGTCGCTGAAGCTTTCTTT. Translation gives CASSSEDRVAEAFF.

The chain combines TRBV27 with TRBJ2-1; 12 bases align to TRBD2. Germline CDR1 is MNHEY and CDR2 is SMNVEV (reference sequence). The CDR3 contains 18 residues. J was trimmed by 3 bases and V by 0 bases; bases with no gene match: 6. CDR3 loop: CASSLSGTSGLNYNEQFF. The CDR3 DNA is TGTGCCAGCAGTTTATCCGGGACTAGCGGGCTGAACTACAATGAGCAGTTCTTC.

V usage is TRBV19 and J usage is TRBJ1-1, with D hard to call. The V gene lost 3 bases and the J gene lost 0 bases, with 14 bases spanning the gap. Germline CDR1 LNHDA, CDR2 SQIVND (reference sequence). This CDR3 has 16 residues. The CDR3 protein is CASSIGGQIMNTEAFF. The CDR3 coding sequence is TGTGCCAGTAGTATTGGTGGGCAGATCATGAACACTGAAGCTTTCTTT.

The chain recombines TRBV7-9 with TRBJ2-1, with TRBD2 matching over 8 bases. The CDR3 length is 15 residues. Trimming at V came to 5 bases and at J to 4 bases, leaving 7 bases not matched to a gene. Germline V gives CDR1 SEHNR, CDR2 FQNEAQ (reference sequence). Here the CDR3 DNA reads TGTGCCAGCAGCCCTCCGGGACTAGAATACAATGAGCAGTTCTTC. Translated, it gives CASSPPGLEYNEQFF. The whole variable domain, filled in from reference TRBV7-9 and TRBJ2-1, reads DTGVSQNPRHKITKRGQNVTFRCDPISEHNRLYWYRQTLGQGPEFLTYFQNEAQLEKSRLLSDRFSAERPKGSFSTLEIQRTEQGDSAMYLCASSPPGLEYNEQFFGPGTRLTVL.

The chain joins TRBV28 to TRBJ2-3; 9 bases align to TRBD1. The J segment lost 3 bases and the V segment lost 5 bases, leaving 6 bases of the junction unmatched. The CDR3 sequence is 15 residues long. Germline CDR1 is MDHEN and CDR2 is SYDVKM. The CDR3 is CASSLRQGETDTQYF. CDR3 coding DNA: TGTGCCAGCAGTCTCCGACAGGGGGAAACAGATACGCAGTATTTT.

The rearrangement links TRBV15 to TRBJ2-3; 12 bases are a match to TRBD2. CDR3 size: 18 residues. CDR1 is LNHNV, CDR2 YYDKDF, per germline (reference sequence). V lost 0 bases and J lost 6; bases outside the gene matches: 10. The CDR3 sequence: CATSRDYELAGGGDTQYF. CDR3 sequence (DNA): TGTGCCACCAGCAGAGATTACGAGCTAGCGGGAGGGGGGGATACGCAGTATTTT. Full variable domain (missing parts from reference TRBV15 and TRBJ2-3): DAMVIQNPRYQVTQFGKPVTLSCSQTLNHNVMYWYQQKSSQAPKLLFHYYDKDFNNEADTPDNFQSRRPNTSFCFLDIRSPGLGDTAMYLCATSRDYELAGGGDTQYFGPGTRLTVL.

The chain has TRBV6-5 and TRBJ1-5, with 11 bases matching TRBD1. CDR1 MNHEY and CDR2 SVGAGI come from the germline V gene. There are 15 residues in the CDR3. Germline trimming cut 9 bases from V and 1 base from J; bases unmatched to any gene: 5. CDR3 loop: CASGQGAGSNQPQHF. CDR3 DNA: TGTGCCAGTGGACAGGGGGCCGGCAGCAATCAGCCCCAGCATTTT.

The chain links TRBV25-1 to TRBJ1-5; a possible D gene is TRBD1 (6 bases). The V end lost 8 bases, the J end lost 2 bases, and 19 bases lay between the germline ends. The germline V gene has CDR1 MGHDK and CDR2 SYGVNS. This CDR3 is 16 amino acids long. CDR3 protein: CASSPNRVGGNQPQHF. CDR3 nucleotides: TGTGCCAGCTCCCCGAACAGGGTTGGGGGCAATCAGCCCCAGCATTTT.

The chain recombines TRBV15 with TRBJ1-1, with D maybe TRBD1 (6 bases). The V and J ends lost 0 bases and 4 bases respectively, with 9 bases between them. CDR1 LNHNV and CDR2 YYDKDF come from the germline V gene (reference sequence). The CDR3 covers 14 residues. This CDR3 is CATSRDRGSTEAFF. The CDR3 DNA reads TGTGCCACCAGCAGAGACAGGGGTTCCACTGAAGCTTTCTTT.

The chain links TRBV10-2 to TRBJ2-1; 7 nucleotides match TRBD1. Losses at the gene ends were 6 bases for V and 3 bases for J; bases not matched to a gene: 8. Germline lookup yields CDR1 WSHSY and CDR2 SAAADI. The CDR3 is 15 amino acids. The CDR3 here is CASRTSGTVYNEQFF. CDR3 DNA sequence: TGCGCCAGCAGAACCTCCGGGACAGTCTACAATGAGCAGTTCTTC.

J is TRBJ2-1 and V is TRBV27; D possibly corresponds to TRBD2 (5 bases). With 0 bases removed from V and 4 bases from J, the gap between germline ends came to 7 bases. Germline V gives CDR1 MNHEY, CDR2 SMNVEV (reference sequence). This CDR3 contains 14 residues. CDR3 region: CASSLSPGYNEQFF. The CDR3 bases are TGTGCCAGCAGTTTATCTCCGGGGTACAATGAGCAGTTCTTC.

This clone showed up just once. The CDR3 sequence: CASSLGRRSNEQYF. CDR3 coding DNA: TGTGCCAGCAGCTTGGGGAGGAGGTCCAACGAGCAGTACTTC. The chain combines TRBV5-6 with TRBJ2-7; tentatively, D is TRBD2 (5 bases). Trimming took 0 bases from V and 5 from J, leaving 12 bases between them. Per the germline V gene, CDR1 is SGHDT and CDR2 is YYEEEE. The CDR3 loop spans 14 amino acids.

The V call is TRBV19, the J call TRBJ1-2, with 7 positions matching TRBD1. The CDR3 sequence is 15 residues long. J gave up 3 bases and V 5 bases, and 9 bases lay outside the gene matches. From germline, CDR1 is LNHDA and CDR2 SQIVND (reference sequence). The CDR3, as DNA: TGTGCCAGTAGTTCTACAGGGGCTAATTACTATGGCTACACCTTC. It yields the protein CASSSTGANYYGYTF.

This chain uses TRBV4-2 with TRBJ1-3; D unresolved. Trimming stripped 1 base from V and 0 bases from J, with 13 bases between. CDR1 and CDR2 from the germline V gene are LGHNA and YNFKEQ. The CDR3 is 17 residues long. The CDR3 reads CASSQGLDTHSGNTIYF. CDR3 nucleotides: TGTGCCAGCAGCCAAGGTTTAGACACCCACTCTGGAAACACCATATATTTT.

This chain links TRBV30 with TRBJ1-5, with D possibly being TRBD1 (5 bases). Germline CDR1 is GTSNPN and CDR2 is SVGIG (reference sequence). There are 13 residues in the CDR3. V shed 3 bases and J shed 0 bases, with 6 bases lying between them. The DNA for the CDR3 is TGTGCCTGGAGCACAGGTAGCAATCAGCCCCAGCATTTT. Translation: CAWSTGSNQPQHF.

The V call is TRBV4-1, the J call TRBJ2-7; perhaps TRBD1 as D (6 bases). Trimming shortened V by 9 bases and J by 4 bases, and 16 bases separated the two germline ends. The germline CDR1 and CDR2 sequences are MGHRA and YSYEKL. This CDR3 has 13 amino acids. CDR3: CARGAGVFYEQYF. The CDR3 DNA sequence: TGCGCCAGGGGGGCAGGGGTTTTTTACGAGCAGTACTTC.

This clone was seen a single time. The chain carries TRBV6-4 and TRBJ2-1; 10 bases fit TRBD2. Germline V CDR1 and CDR2: MRHNA, SNTAGT. With V trimmed by 3 bases and J by 8 bases, 4 bases remained unmatched. The CDR3 loop spans 14 amino acids. CDR3 amino acids: CASSEASGGYEQFF. CDR3 nucleotide sequence: TGTGCCAGCAGTGAGGCTAGCGGGGGCTATGAGCAGTTCTTC.

This sequence joins TRBV28 and TRBJ2-7; D is perhaps TRBD1 (6 bases). The germline V gene has CDR1 MDHEN and CDR2 SYDVKM. V shed 8 bases and J shed 6 bases, with 8 bases lying between them. This CDR3 has 10 residues. CDR3 nucleotides: TGTGCCAGCTTGGGGGCCGAGCAGTACTTC. Its translation: CASLGAEQYF.

The V call is TRBV19, the J call TRBJ2-2; 8 bases fit TRBD1. From germline, CDR1 is LNHDA and CDR2 SQIVND (reference sequence). The CDR3 is made up of 19 amino acids. V gave up 7 bases and J gave up 1 base; unmatched junction bases: 17. In nucleotides, the CDR3 is TGTGCCAGTAAGGGGAATGGTGGCAGGGGGCCCAGGAACACCGGGGAGCTGTTTTTT. Translating it yields CASKGNGGRGPRNTGELFF.

This chain joins TRBV6-1 and TRBJ2-7, with 7 bases aligning to TRBD2. The CDR3 extends over 14 amino acids. The germline gives CDR1 MNHNS, CDR2 SASEGT. V lost 1 base and J lost 5; bases outside the gene matches: 5. CDR3 DNA sequence: TGTGCCAGCAGTGAAGGGGAGGGAGGGCACGAGCAGTACTTC. This translates into CASSEGEGGHEQYF.

The genes are TRBV5-1 and TRBJ2-7, with 9 bases identical to TRBD1. The CDR3 extends over 14 amino acids. In germline, CDR1 is SGHRS, CDR2 YFSETQ. V lost 5 bases, J lost 6 bases, and 9 bases stayed unmatched. CDR3 DNA sequence: TGCGCCAGCAGACTTGACAGGGGGTCAGGCGAGCAGTACTTC. As protein: CASRLDRGSGEQYF.

The chain combines TRBV2 with TRBJ1-5; TRBD1 matches at 8 bases. In germline, CDR1 is SNHLY, CDR2 FYNNEI. The trim removed 4 bases at V and 3 bases at J, leaving 11 bases unmatched. This CDR3 has 17 amino acids. DNA of the CDR3: TGTGCCAGCAGTGGGGGCAGGGGGCTCGGAGACAATCAGCCCCAGCATTTT. Protein product: CASSGGRGLGDNQPQHF.

This chain connects TRBV19 to TRBJ1-5; D remains ambiguous. This CDR3 is 18 amino acids long. CDR1 LNHDA and CDR2 SQIVND come from the germline V gene (reference sequence). Trimming left V 5 bases short and J 4 bases short, with 24 bases between. The CDR3, as DNA: TGTGCCAGTAGTGTGAGTGTACGACACAGTACACCAAATCAGCCCCAGCATTTT. Translated, it gives CASSVSVRHSTPNQPQHF.

The J gene is TRBJ2-3, the V gene TRBV9, with 7 bases aligning to TRBD2. This CDR3 comprises 17 residues. J lost 1 base, V lost 0 bases, and 8 bases had no gene match. Germline-derived CDR1 and CDR2 are SGDLS and YYNGEE. The DNA for the CDR3 is TGTGCCAGCAGCGTAGCTCTGGGAGGGATCCGCACAGATACGCAGTATTTT. Encoded protein: CASSVALGGIRTDTQYF. The variable domain in full, completed from reference TRBV9 and TRBJ2-3, reads DSGVTQTPKHLITATGQRVTLRCSPRSGDLSVYWYQQSLDQGLQFLIQYYNGEERAKGNILERFSAQQFPDLHSELNLSSLELGDSALYFCASSVALGGIRTDTQYFGPGTRLTVL.

This chain joins TRBV2 and TRBJ2-1, with D perhaps matching TRBD1 (5 bases). Germline CDR1 and CDR2: SNHLY and FYNNEI. This CDR3 region has 15 residues. V was pared by 4 bases and J by 3 bases, with 13 bases between. The CDR3 region has the DNA TGTGCCAGCAGTGCGATTGCAGGGAACTACAATGAGCAGTTCTTC. Its translation is CASSAIAGNYNEQFF.

DNA of the CDR3: TGTGCCAGCAGCCCCGACACCGGGGAGCTGTTTTTT. Protein product: CASSPDTGELFF. V usage is TRBV7-8 and J usage is TRBJ2-2, with D hard to call. Germline V lookup: CDR1 SGHVS, CDR2 FQNEAQ. V lost 5 bases and J 3 bases, leaving 4 bases between the germline ends. CDR3 length: 12 residues.

This clone was seen just once. V gene TRBV27 combines with J gene TRBJ2-1, with 7 bases that match TRBD2. The CDR3 consists of 15 residues. V was pared by 4 bases and J by 4 bases, with 7 bases of the junction left unmatched. Germline assignment: CDR1 MNHEY and CDR2 SMNVEV (reference sequence). CDR3: CASSWSLADYNEQFF. In DNA form, the CDR3 reads TGTGCCAGCAGTTGGAGCCTAGCGGATTACAATGAGCAGTTCTTC.

The gene calls are TRBV6-1 and TRBJ2-2; 12 nucleotides agree with TRBD2. Looked up from germline, CDR1 is MNHNS and CDR2 is SASEGT. V gave up 2 bases and J gave up 6 bases; unmatched junction bases: 1. The CDR3 spans 15 residues. The CDR3 nucleotides read TGTGCCAGCAGTGAACTAGCGGGAGGGCCCGGGGAGCTGTTTTTT. Protein product: CASSELAGGPGELFF.

This CDR3 reads CASSGRTGKVYEQYF. DNA of the CDR3: TGTGCCAGCAGCGGAAGGACAGGGAAGGTCTACGAGCAGTACTTC. This chain joins TRBV27 and TRBJ2-7; 8 positions agree with TRBD1. Germline V gives CDR1 MNHEY, CDR2 SMNVEV (reference sequence). This CDR3 is built from 15 residues. V lost 6 bases, J lost 3 bases, and 10 bases stayed unmatched.

V gene TRBV6-1 combines with J gene TRBJ2-1; 10 bases are shared with TRBD2. Per the germline V gene, CDR1 is MNHNS and CDR2 is SASEGT. The CDR3 covers 16 residues. The junction had 6 bases not matched to a gene; V was cut back by 1 base and J by 6 bases. CDR3 region: CASSEEASGSFNEQFF. CDR3 bases: TGTGCCAGCAGTGAAGAGGCTAGCGGGAGTTTCAATGAGCAGTTCTTC.

Here the CDR3 reads CASSSYGSLSDEQFF. The CDR3 DNA is TGTGCCAGCAGTTCCTACGGGAGTCTTAGCGATGAGCAGTTCTTC. The rearrangement links TRBV28 to TRBJ2-1, with D possibly matching TRBD2 (6 bases). This CDR3 comprises 15 residues. Germline V gives CDR1 MDHEN, CDR2 SYDVKM. Deletions cut 4 bases from V and 8 bases from J, with 18 bases between.

The chain carries TRBV5-6 and TRBJ1-3; D call uncertain. The germline V gene encodes CDR1 SGHDT and CDR2 YYEEEE. The CDR3 covers 14 residues. The V end lost 6 bases, the J end lost 2 bases, and 12 bases lay between the germline ends. This CDR3 is CASIVSGTGNTIYF. The CDR3, as DNA: TGTGCCAGCATCGTTTCCGGGACTGGAAACACCATATATTTT.